This T cell receptor (beta chain) stems from a study of blood T cell repertoires in COVID-19. Whole-study context: COVID-19 samples collected from the United States, Italy and Spain covered acute and convalescent phases.

The data were produced by immunoSEQ multiplex PCR, yet TCRdb's version contains in-frame clones alone and is incomplete. The top ten clones hold approximately 16% of a sample with about 120,000 clones, about 79% of them seen once. Germline trimming cut 7 bases from V and 4 bases from J; bases unmatched to any gene: 2. CDR1 and CDR2 from the germline V gene are ENHRY and SYGVKD. The CDR3 has 13 amino acids. The clonotype was recovered from a woman of 80 years or more with active or convalescent COVID-19. This chain links TRBV10-3 with TRBJ1-1; 11 bases align to TRBD1. The sequencing sample was made of peripheral blood. DNA for the CDR3: TGTGCCATCAAAGGGACAGGGGGCACTGAAGCTTTCTTT. Its protein is CAIKGTGGTEAFF.